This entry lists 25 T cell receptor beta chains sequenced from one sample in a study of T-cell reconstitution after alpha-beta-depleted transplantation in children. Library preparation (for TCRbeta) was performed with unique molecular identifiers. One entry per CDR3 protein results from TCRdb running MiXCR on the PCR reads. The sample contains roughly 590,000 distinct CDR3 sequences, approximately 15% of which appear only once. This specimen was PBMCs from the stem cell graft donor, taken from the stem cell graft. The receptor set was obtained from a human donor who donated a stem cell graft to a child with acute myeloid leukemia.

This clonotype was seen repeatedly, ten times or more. CDR3 in amino acids: CASSLIVSRRTEQFF. DNA of the CDR3: TGTGCCAGCAGCTTAATCGTTAGCAGGAGGACTGAGCAGTTCTTC. This chain joins TRBV7-2 and TRBJ2-1; a weak D match, TRBD2 (5 bases). Germline lookup yields CDR1 SGHTA and CDR2 FQGNSA. The germline V and J ends were trimmed by 2 bases and 9 bases, with 17 bases remaining between them. The CDR3 consists of 15 residues.

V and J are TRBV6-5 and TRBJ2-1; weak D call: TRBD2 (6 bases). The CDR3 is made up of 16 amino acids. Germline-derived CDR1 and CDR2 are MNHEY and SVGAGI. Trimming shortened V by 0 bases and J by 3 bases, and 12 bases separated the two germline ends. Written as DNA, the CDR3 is TGTGCCAGCAGTTACTCGACGGGGGAGATCTACAATGAGCAGTTCTTC. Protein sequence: CASSYSTGEIYNEQFF.

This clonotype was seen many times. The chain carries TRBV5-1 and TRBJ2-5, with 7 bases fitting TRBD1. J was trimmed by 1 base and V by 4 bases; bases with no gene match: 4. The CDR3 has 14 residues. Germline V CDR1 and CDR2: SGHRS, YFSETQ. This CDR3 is CASSPGQAQETQYF. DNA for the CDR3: TGCGCCAGCAGCCCCGGACAGGCCCAAGAGACCCAGTACTTC. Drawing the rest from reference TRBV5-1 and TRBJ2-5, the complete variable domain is KAGVTQTPRYLIKTRGQQVTLSCSPISGHRSVSWYQQTPGQGLQFLFEYFSETQRNKGNFPGRFSGRQFSNSRSEMNVSTLELGDSALYLCASSPGQAQETQYFGPGTRLLVL.

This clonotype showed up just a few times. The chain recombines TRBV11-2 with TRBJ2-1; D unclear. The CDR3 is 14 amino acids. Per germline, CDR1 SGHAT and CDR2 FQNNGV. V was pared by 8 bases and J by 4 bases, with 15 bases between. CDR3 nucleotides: TGTGCCAGCGCCATAGTGGCCATTTACAATGAGCAGTTCTTC. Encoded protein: CASAIVAIYNEQFF.

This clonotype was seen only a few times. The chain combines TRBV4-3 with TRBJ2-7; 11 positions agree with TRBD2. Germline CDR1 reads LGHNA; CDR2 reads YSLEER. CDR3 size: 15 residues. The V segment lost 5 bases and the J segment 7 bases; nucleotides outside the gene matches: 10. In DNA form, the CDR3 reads TGCGCCAGCAGCACATTAGCGGGGGGGCCGAGGGAGCAGTACTTC. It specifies CASSTLAGGPREQYF.

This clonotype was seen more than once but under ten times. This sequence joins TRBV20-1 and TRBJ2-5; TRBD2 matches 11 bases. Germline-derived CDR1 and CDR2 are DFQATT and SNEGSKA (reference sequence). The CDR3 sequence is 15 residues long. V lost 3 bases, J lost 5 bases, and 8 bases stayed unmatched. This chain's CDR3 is CSARPSGGPGETQYF. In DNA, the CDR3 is TGCAGTGCTAGGCCTAGCGGGGGGCCGGGTGAGACCCAGTACTTC.

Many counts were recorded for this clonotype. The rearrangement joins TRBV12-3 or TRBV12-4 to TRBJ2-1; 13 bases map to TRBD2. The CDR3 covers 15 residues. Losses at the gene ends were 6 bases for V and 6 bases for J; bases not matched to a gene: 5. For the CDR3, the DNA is TGTGCCAGCAGCTTGAGGACTAGCGGGGGCAATGAGCAGTTCTTC. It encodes CASSLRTSGGNEQFF.

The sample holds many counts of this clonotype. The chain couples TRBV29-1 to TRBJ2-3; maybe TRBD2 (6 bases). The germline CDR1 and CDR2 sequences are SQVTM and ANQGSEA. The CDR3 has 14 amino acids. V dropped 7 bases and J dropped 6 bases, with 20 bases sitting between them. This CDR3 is CSALPGTLADTQYF. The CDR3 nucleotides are TGCAGCGCCCTTCCCGGGACTCTCGCGGATACGCAGTATTTT.

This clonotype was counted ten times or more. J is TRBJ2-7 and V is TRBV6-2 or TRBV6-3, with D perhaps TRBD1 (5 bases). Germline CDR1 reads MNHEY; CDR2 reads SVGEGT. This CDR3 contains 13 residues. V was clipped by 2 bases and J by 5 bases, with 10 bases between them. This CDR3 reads CASSYPDSDEQYF. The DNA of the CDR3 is TGTGCCAGCAGTTACCCCGACAGTGACGAGCAGTACTTC.

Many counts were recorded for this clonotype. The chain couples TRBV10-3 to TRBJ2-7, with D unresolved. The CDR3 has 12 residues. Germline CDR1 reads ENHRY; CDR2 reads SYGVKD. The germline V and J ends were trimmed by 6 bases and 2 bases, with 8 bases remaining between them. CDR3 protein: CAIRPSTYEQYV. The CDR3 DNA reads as TGTGCCATCAGGCCTTCTACCTACGAGCAGTACGTC.

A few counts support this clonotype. CDR3 nucleotide sequence: TGTGCCAGCAGCCGGGGTAGCGGGGGCCTCTACCGTTACAATGAGCAGTTCTTC. This sequence encodes CASSRGSGGLYRYNEQFF. The chain combines TRBV4-2 with TRBJ2-1; 9 nucleotides align to TRBD2. CDR3 size: 18 residues. Per germline, CDR1 LGHNA and CDR2 YNFKEQ. V was clipped by 4 bases and J by 4 bases; unmatched bases: 14.

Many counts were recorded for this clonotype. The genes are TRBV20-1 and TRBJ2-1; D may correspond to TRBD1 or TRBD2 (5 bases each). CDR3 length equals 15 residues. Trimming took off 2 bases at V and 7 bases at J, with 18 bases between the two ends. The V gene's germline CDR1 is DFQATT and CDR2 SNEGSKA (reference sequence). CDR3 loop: CSARPVGVGLNEQFF. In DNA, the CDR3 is TGCAGTGCTAGACCCGTGGGGGTAGGTTTGAATGAGCAGTTCTTC.

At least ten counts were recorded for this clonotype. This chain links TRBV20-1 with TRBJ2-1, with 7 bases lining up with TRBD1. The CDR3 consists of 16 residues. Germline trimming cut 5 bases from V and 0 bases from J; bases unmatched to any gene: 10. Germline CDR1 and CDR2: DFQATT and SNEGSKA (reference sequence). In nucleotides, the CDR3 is TGCAGTGCTCGCTCCTGGACAGGAAGCTCCTACAATGAGCAGTTCTTC. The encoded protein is CSARSWTGSSYNEQFF.

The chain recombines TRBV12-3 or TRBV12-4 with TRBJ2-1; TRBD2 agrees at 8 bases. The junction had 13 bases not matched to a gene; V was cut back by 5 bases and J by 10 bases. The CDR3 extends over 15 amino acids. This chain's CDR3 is CASSVAGGAGLEQFF. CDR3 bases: TGTGCCAGCAGTGTCGCCGGGGGGGCGGGTCTCGAGCAGTTCTTC.

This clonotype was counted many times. CDR3 sequence reads: CSASGAASGGLLGDEQFF. The CDR3 DNA sequence: TGCAGTGCTAGTGGGGCGGCTAGCGGGGGCCTCCTGGGGGATGAGCAGTTCTTC. This chain links TRBV20-1 with TRBJ2-1; 10 positions match TRBD2. V dropped 3 bases and J dropped 8; count of bases not matched to a gene: 19. CDR3 length equals 18 residues. Germline-derived CDR1 and CDR2 are DFQATT and SNEGSKA (reference sequence).

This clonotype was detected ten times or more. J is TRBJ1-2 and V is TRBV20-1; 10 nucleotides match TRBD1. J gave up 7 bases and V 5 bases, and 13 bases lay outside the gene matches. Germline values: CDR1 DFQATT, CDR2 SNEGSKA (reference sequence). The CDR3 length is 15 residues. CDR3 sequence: CSAVAGTGASPGYTF. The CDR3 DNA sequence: TGCAGTGCTGTCGCCGGGACAGGGGCCTCCCCTGGCTACACCTTC.

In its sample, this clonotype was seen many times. CDR3 in DNA: TGCAGTGCTAGCGAGGGGGGAAGATGGTATGGCTACACCTTC. Residues: CSASEGGRWYGYTF. The chain uses TRBV20-1 and TRBJ1-2; D possibly corresponds to TRBD1 (6 bases). The germline gives CDR1 DFQATT, CDR2 SNEGSKA (reference sequence). Trimming stripped 3 bases from V and 5 bases from J, with 16 bases between. The CDR3 is 14 residues long.

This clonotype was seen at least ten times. As DNA, the CDR3 is TGCGCCAGCAGTGAGTCTGGACAGCAAACCTCCTACAATGAGCAGTTCTTC. Translated, it gives CASSESGQQTSYNEQFF. This sequence joins TRBV10-2 and TRBJ2-1; weak D call: TRBD1 (6 bases). The CDR3 covers 17 residues. Germline V gives CDR1 WSHSY, CDR2 SAAADI. V gave up 0 bases and J gave up 0 bases, with 12 bases separating them.

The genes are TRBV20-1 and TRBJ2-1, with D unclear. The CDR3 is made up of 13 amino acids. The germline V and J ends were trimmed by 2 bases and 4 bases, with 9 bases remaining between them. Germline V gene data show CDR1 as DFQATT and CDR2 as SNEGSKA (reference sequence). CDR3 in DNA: TGCAGTGCTAGATATCCACTGTACAATGAGCAGTTCTTC. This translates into CSARYPLYNEQFF.

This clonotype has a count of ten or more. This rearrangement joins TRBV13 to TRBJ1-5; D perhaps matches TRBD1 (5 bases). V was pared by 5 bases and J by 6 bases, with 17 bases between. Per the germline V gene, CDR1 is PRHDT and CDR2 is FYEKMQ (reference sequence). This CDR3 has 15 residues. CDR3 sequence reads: CASSRARETGQPQHF. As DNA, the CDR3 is TGTGCCAGCAGCCGCGCCAGGGAGACGGGTCAGCCCCAGCATTTT. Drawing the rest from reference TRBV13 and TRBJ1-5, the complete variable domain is AAGVIQSPRHLIKEKRETATLKCYPIPRHDTVYWYQQGPGQDPQFLISFYEKMQSDKGSIPDRFSAQQFSDYHSELNMSSLELGDSALYFCASSRARETGQPQHFGDGTRLSIL.

Here the CDR3 reads CASSSPREQYF. The CDR3 DNA sequence: TGTGCCAGCAGCTCGCCCCGGGAGCAGTACTTC. V is TRBV11-2 and J is TRBJ2-7; D unclear. This CDR3 spans 11 amino acids. V was shortened by 4 bases and J by 7 bases, with 8 bases between the two germline ends. Germline lookup yields CDR1 SGHAT and CDR2 FQNNGV.

The CDR3 DNA follows: TGTGCCAGCAGTTTACAAAGGGGCGAGCAGTACTTC. Encoded protein: CASSLQRGEQYF. The V and J genes are TRBV27 and TRBJ2-7, with a possible D match to TRBD1 (5 bases). Germline CDR1 is MNHEY and CDR2 is SMNVEV (reference sequence). The CDR3 loop spans 12 amino acids. V dropped 2 bases and J dropped 6 bases, with 8 bases sitting between them.

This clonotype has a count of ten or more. CDR3 coding DNA: TGCAGCGTTGAAGGTGGTAAGAGGCATCAGGAGCGCAATGAGCAGTTCTTC. It specifies CSVEGGKRHQERNEQFF. The chain uses TRBV29-1 and TRBJ2-1, with D unclear. The CDR3 sequence is 17 residues long. The germline V gene encodes CDR1 SQVTM and CDR2 ANQGSEA. V dropped 1 base and J dropped 6 bases, with 22 bases sitting between them.

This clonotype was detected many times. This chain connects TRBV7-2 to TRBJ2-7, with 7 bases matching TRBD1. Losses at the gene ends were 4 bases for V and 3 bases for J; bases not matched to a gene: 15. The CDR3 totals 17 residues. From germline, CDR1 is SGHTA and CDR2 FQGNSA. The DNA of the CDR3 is TGTGCCAGCAGCTCGACAGGCCAATTACGACAGGGCTACGAGCAGTACTTC. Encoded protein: CASSSTGQLRQGYEQYF.

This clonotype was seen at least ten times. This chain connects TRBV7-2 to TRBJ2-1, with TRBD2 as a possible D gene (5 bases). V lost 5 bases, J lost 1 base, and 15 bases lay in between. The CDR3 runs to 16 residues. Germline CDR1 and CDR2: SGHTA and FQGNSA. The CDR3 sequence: CASSPRDYPSYNEQFF. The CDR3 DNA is TGTGCCAGCAGCCCTAGAGACTACCCTTCCTACAATGAGCAGTTCTTC.